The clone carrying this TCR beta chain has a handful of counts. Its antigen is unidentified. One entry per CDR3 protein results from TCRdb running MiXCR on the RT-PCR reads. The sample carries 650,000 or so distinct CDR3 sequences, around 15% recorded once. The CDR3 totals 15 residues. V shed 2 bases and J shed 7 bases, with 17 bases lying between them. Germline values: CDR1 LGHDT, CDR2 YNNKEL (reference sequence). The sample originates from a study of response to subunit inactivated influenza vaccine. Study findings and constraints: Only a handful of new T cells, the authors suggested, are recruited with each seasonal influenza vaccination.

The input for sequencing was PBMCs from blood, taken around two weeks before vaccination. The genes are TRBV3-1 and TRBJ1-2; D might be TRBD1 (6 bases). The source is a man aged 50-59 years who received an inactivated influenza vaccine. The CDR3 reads CASSQRWLGGSGYTF. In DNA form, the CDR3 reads TGTGCCAGCAGCCAAAGATGGTTAGGGGGATCTGGCTACACCTTC.